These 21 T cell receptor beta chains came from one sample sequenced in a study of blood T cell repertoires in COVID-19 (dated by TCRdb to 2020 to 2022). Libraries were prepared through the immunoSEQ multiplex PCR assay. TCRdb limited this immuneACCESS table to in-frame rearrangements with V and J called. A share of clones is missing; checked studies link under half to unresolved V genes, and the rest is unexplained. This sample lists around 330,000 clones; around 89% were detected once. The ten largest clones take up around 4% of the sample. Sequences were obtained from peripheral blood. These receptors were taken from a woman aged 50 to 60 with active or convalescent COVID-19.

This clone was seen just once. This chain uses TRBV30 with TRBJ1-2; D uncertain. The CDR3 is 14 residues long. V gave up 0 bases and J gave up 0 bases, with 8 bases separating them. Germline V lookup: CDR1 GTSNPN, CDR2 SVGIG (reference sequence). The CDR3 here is CAWSVQSANYGYTF. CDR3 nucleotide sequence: TGTGCCTGGAGTGTACAATCAGCTAACTATGGCTACACCTTC.

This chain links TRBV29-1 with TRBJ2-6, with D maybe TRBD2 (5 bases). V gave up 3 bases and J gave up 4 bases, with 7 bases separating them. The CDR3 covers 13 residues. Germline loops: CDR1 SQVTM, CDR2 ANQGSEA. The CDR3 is CSVEAGGANVLTF. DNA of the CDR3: TGCAGCGTTGAGGCGGGCGGGGCCAACGTCCTGACTTTC.

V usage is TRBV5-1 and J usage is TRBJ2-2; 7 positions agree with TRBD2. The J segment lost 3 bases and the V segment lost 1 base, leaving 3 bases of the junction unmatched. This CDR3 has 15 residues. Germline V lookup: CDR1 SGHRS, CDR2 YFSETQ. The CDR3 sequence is CASSLRLADTGELFF. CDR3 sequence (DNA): TGCGCCAGCAGCTTGCGACTAGCCGACACCGGGGAGCTGTTTTTT.

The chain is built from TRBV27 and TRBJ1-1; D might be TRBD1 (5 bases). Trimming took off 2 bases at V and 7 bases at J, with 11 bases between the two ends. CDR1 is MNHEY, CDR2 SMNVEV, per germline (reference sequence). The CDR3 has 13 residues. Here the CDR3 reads CASSLQGHREAFF. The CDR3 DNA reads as TGTGCCAGCAGTTTACAGGGCCATCGTGAAGCTTTCTTT.

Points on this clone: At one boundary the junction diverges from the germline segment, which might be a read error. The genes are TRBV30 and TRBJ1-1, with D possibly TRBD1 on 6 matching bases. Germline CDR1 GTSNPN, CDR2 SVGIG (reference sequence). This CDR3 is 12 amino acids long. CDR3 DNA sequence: TGTGCCTGGAGTGACCGGGACAATCGCCTTGATTTT. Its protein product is CAWSDRDNRLDF.

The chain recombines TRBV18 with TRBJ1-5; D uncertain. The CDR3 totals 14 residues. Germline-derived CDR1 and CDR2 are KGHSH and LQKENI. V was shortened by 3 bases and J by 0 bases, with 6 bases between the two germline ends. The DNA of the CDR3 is TGTGCCAGCTCACCTGGAGATAGCAATCAGCCCCAGCATTTT. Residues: CASSPGDSNQPQHF. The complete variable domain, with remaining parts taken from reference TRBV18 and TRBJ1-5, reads NAGVMQNPRHLVRRRGQEARLRCSPMKGHSHVYWYRQLPEEGLKFMVYLQKENIIDESGMPKERFSAEFPKEGPSILRIQQVVRGDSAAYFCASSPGDSNQPQHFGDGTRLSIL.

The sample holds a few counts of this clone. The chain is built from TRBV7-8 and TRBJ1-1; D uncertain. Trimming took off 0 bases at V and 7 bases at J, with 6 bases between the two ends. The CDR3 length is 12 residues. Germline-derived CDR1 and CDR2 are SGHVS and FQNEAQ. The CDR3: CASSLASGEAFF. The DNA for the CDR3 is TGTGCCAGCAGCTTAGCATCCGGTGAAGCTTTCTTT.

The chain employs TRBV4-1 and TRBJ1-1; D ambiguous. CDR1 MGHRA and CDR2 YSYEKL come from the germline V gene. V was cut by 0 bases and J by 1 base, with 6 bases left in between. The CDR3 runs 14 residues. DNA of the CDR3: TGCGCCAGCAGCCAAGAAATGAGGAACACTGAAGCTTTCTTT. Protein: CASSQEMRNTEAFF.

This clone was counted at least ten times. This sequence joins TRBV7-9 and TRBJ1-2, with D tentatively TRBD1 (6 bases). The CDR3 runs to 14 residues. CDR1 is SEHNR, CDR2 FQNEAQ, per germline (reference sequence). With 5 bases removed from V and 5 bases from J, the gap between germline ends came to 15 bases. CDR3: CASSPPAGAYGYTF. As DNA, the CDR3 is TGTGCCAGCAGCCCCCCCGCGGGGGCATATGGCTACACCTTC.

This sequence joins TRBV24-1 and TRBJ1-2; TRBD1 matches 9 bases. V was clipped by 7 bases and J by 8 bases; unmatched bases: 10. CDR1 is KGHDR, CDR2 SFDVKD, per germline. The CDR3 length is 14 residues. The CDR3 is CATRGQGMLGGYTF. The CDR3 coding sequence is TGTGCCACCAGAGGACAGGGGATGTTAGGAGGCTACACCTTC.

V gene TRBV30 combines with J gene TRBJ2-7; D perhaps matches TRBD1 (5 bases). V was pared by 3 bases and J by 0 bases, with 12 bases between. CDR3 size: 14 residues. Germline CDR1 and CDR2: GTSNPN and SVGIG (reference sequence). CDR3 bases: TGTGCCTGGAGGGATCCTAGGGGCTCCTACGAGCAGTACTTC. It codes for CAWRDPRGSYEQYF.

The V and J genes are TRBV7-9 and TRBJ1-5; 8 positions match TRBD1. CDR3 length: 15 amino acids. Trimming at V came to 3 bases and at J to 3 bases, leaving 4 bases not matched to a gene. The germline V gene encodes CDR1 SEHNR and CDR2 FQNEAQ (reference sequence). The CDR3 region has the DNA TGTGCCAGCAGCTTGGGACAGGTCGACAATCAGCCCCAGCATTTT. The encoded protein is CASSLGQVDNQPQHF.

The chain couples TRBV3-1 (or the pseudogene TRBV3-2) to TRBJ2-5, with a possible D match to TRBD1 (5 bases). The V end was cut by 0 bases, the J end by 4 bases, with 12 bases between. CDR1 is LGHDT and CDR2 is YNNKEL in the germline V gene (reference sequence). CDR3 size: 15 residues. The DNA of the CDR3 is TGTGCCAGCAGCCAAGATATCAGGGCGGCAGAGACCCAGTACTTC. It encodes CASSQDIRAAETQYF.

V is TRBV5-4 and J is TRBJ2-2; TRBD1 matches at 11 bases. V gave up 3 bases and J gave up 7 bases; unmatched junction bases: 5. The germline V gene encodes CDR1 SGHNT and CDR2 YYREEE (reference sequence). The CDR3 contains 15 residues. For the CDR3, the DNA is TGTGCCAGCAGCTCGTGGACAGGGGGCATCGGGGAGCTGTTTTTT. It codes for CASSSWTGGIGELFF. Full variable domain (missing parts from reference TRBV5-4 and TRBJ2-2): ETGVTQSPTHLIKTRGQQVTLRCSSQSGHNTVSWYQQALGQGPQFIFQYYREEENGRGNFPPRFSGLQFPNYSSELNVNALELDDSALYLCASSSWTGGIGELFFGEGSRLTVL.

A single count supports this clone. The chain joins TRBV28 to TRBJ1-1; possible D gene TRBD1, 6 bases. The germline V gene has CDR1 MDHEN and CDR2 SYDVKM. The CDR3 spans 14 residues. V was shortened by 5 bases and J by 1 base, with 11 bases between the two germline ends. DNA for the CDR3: TGTGCCAGCAGTCTCAGACAGGAGAACACTGAAGCTTTCTTT. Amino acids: CASSLRQENTEAFF.

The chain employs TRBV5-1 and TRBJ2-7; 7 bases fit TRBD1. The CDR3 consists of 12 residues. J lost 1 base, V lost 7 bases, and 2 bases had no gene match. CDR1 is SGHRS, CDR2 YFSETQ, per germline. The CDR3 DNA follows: TGCGCCAGCGGGGACAGTTCCTACGAGCAGTACTTC. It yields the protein CASGDSSYEQYF. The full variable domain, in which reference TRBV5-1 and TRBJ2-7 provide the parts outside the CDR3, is KAGVTQTPRYLIKTRGQQVTLSCSPISGHRSVSWYQQTPGQGLQFLFEYFSETQRNKGNFPGRFSGRQFSNSRSEMNVSTLELGDSALYLCASGDSSYEQYFGPGTRLTVT.

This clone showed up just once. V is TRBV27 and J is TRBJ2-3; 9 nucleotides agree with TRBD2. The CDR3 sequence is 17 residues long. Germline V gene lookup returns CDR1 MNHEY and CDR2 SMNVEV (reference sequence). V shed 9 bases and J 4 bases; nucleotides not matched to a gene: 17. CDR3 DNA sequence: TGTGCCAGTAGAGTACCGACTAGCGGACCCTGGGCAGATACGCAGTATTTT. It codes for CASRVPTSGPWADTQYF.

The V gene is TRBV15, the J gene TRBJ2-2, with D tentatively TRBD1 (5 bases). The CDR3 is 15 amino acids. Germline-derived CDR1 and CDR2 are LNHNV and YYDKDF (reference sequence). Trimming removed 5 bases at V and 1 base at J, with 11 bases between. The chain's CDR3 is CATSLDNRNTGELFF. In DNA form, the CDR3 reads TGTGCCACCAGCCTGGACAACCGGAACACCGGGGAGCTGTTTTTT.

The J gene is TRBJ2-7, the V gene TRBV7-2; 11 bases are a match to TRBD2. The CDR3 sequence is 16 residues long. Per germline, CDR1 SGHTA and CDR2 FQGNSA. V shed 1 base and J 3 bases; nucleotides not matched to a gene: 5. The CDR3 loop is CASSLGPSGRNYEQYF. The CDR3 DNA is TGTGCCAGCAGCTTAGGACCTAGCGGGAGGAACTACGAGCAGTACTTC.

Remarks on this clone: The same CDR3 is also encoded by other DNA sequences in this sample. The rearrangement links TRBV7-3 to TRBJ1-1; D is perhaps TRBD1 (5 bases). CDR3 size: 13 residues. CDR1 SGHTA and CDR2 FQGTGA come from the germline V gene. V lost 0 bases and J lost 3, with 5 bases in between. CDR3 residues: CASSLTGDTEAFF. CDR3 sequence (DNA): TGTGCCAGCAGCTTAACAGGGGACACTGAAGCTTTCTTT.

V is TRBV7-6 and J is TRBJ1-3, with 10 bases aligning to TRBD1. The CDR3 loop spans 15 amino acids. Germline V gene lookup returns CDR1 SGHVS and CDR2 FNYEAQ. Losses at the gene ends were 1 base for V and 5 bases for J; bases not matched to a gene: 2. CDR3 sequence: CASSLGTGGRNTIYF. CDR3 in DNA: TGTGCCAGCAGCTTAGGGACAGGGGGAAGAAACACCATATATTTT.